This T cell receptor beta chain was sequenced during a study of T cell repertoires in cytomegalovirus infection. The overall study: CMV epitopes used comprised recently identified HLA-C-restricted ones and well-studied HLA-B-restricted ones. Matching HLA type and CMV infection were both indicated by public TCR beta signatures. Study findings and constraints: Cumulative public TCR beta family frequency identified carriers of CMV plus the relevant HLA. HLA-C-restricted CMV clonotypes gave the most frequent clonotype in two of eight donors.

V was pared by 2 bases and J by 6 bases, with 8 bases between. This CDR3 has 12 amino acids. Germline-derived CDR1 and CDR2 are MNHEY and SVGEGT. TCRdb reanalysed the reads using MiXCR and keeps one entry per CDR3 protein. The profile covers some 350,000 distinct CDR3 sequences, with around a third appearing a single time and about 14% taken by the ten largest. As regards this clonotype: Its antigen is unidentified.

The sample consisted of cultured PBMCs, taken from culture after CMV antigen stimulation. This sequence joins TRBV6-2 or TRBV6-3 and TRBJ2-7, with D perhaps TRBD1 or TRBD2 (5 bases each). This clonotype was sampled from a human donor in good health (CMV status not recorded). Some clones in this sample may be carry-over from other donors' samples. CDR3 bases: TGTGCCAGCAGTTACGGGGGAGCCGAGCAGTACGTC. Its translation: CASSYGGAEQYV.